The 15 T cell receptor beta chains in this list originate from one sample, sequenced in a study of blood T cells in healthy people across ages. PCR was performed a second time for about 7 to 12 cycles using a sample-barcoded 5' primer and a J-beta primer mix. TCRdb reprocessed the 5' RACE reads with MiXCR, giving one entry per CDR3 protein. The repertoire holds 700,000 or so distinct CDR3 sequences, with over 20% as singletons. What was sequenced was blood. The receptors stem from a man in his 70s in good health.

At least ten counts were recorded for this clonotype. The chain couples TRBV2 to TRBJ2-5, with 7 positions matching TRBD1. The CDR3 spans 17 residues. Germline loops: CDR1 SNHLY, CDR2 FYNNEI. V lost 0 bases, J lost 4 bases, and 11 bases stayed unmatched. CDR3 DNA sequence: TGTGCCAGCAGTGAAGCTACCGGGACAGCCCTCCGAGAGACCCAGTACTTC. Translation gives CASSEATGTALRETQYF.

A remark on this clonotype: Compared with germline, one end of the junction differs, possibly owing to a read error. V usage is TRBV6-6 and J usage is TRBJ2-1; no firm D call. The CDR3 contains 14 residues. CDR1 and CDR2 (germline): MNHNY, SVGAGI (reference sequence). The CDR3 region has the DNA TGTGCCAGCAGCTACTCGATTGGTTACAATGAGCAGTTCTTC. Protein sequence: CASSYSIGYNEQFF.

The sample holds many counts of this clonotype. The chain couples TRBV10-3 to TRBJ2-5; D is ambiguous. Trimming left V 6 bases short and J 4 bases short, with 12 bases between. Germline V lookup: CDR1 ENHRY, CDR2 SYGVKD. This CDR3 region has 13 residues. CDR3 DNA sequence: TGTGCCATCAGGAACGCCCAAGGAGAGACCCAGTACTTC. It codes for CAIRNAQGETQYF.

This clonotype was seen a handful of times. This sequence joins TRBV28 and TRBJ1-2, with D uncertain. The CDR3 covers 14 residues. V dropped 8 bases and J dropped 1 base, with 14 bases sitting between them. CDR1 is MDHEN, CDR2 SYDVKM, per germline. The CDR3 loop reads CASGLREDNYGYTF. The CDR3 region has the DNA TGTGCCAGCGGGTTGAGGGAAGATAACTATGGCTACACCTTC.

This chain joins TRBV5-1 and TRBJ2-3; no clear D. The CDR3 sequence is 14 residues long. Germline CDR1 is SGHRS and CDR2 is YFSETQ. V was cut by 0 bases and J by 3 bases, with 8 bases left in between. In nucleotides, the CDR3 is TGCGCCAGCAGCTTGGGCCAGGAGACAGATACGCAGTATTTT. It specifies CASSLGQETDTQYF.

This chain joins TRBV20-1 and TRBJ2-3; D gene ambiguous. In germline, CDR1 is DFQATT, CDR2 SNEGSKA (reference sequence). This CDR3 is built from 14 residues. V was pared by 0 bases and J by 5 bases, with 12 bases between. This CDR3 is CSARDLAAGDTQYF. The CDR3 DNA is TGCAGTGCTAGAGATCTTGCAGCAGGAGATACGCAGTATTTT.

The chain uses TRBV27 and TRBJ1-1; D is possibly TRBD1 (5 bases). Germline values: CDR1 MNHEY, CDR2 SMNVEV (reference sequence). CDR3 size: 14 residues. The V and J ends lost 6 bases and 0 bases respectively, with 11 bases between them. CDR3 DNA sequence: TGTGCCAGCAGCAGCTTGACAGTGAACACTGAAGCTTTCTTT. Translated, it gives CASSSLTVNTEAFF.

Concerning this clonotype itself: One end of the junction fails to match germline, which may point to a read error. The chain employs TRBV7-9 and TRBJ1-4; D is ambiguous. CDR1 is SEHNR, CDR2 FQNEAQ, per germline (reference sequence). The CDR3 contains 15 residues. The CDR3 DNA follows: TGTGCCAGCAGCGAAAGAACAACAACTAATGAAAAGCTGTTTTTT. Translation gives CASSERTTTNEKLFF.

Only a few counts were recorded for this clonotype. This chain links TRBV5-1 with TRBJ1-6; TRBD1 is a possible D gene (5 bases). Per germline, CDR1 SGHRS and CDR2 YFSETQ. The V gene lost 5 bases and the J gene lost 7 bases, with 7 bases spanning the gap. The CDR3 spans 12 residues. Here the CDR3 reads CASRTDNSPLHF. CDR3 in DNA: TGCGCCAGCAGGACAGACAATTCACCCCTCCACTTT.

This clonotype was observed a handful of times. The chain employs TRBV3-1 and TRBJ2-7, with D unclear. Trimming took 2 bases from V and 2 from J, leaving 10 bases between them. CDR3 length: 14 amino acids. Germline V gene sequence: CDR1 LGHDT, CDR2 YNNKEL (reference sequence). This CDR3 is CASSQRDATYEQYF. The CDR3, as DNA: TGTGCCAGCAGCCAACGTGACGCTACCTACGAGCAGTACTTC.

Here the CDR3 reads CSARGGMETQYF. DNA of the CDR3: TGCAGTGCTAGAGGGGGGATGGAGACCCAGTACTTC. The V call is TRBV20-1, the J call TRBJ2-5, with D tentatively TRBD1 or TRBD2 (5 bases each). The CDR3 loop spans 12 amino acids. Trimming left V 1 base short and J 5 bases short, with 8 bases between. Germline V gene lookup returns CDR1 DFQATT and CDR2 SNEGSKA (reference sequence).

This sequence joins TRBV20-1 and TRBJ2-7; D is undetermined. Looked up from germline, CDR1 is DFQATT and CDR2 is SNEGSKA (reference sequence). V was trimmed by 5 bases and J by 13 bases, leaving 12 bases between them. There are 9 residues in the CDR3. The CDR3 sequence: CSASAASYF. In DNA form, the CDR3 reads TGCAGTGCTTCCGCCGCCAGTTACTTC.

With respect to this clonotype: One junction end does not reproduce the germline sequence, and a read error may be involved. CDR3 DNA: TGTGCCAGCAGCCGGACAGTAGGAAAACCGTTTTTT. This translates into CASSRTVGKPFF. The rearrangement links TRBV7-2 to TRBJ1-4; tentative D call: TRBD1 (6 bases). Germline loops: CDR1 SGHTA, CDR2 FQGNSA. The CDR3 covers 12 residues.

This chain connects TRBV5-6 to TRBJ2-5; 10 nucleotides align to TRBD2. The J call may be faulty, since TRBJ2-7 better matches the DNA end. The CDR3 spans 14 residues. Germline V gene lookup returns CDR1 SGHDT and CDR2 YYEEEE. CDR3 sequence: CASSFLAGVFEQYV. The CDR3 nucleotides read TGTGCCAGCAGCTTCCTAGCGGGAGTCTTCGAGCAGTACGTC.

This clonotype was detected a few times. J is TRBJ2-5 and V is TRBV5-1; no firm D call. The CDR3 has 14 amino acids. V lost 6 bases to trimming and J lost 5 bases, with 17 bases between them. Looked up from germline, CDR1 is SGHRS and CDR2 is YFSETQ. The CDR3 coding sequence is TGCGCCAGCAAACCTACTAATACTGGGGAGACCCAGTACTTC. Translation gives CASKPTNTGETQYF. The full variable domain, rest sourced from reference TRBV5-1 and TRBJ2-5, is KAGVTQTPRYLIKTRGQQVTLSCSPISGHRSVSWYQQTPGQGLQFLFEYFSETQRNKGNFPGRFSGRQFSNSRSEMNVSTLELGDSALYLCASKPTNTGETQYFGPGTRLLVL.